Presented here are 22 T cell receptor beta chains from one specimen sequenced in a study of T cells after yellow fever vaccination. Each CDR3 protein gets one entry after TCRdb re-called the 5' RACE reads with MiXCR. The sample shows some 560,000 distinct CDR3 sequences, 17% of them seen only once. The starting material was PBMCs, obtained roughly 5 days after the first yellow fever vaccination. Source of these receptors: a young man who received the YFV17D yellow fever vaccine.

This chain joins TRBV29-1 and TRBJ2-7; 8 bases are a match to TRBD1. The CDR3 contains 14 residues. V gave up 6 bases and J gave up 0 bases; unmatched junction bases: 7. In germline, CDR1 is SQVTM, CDR2 ANQGSEA. DNA for the CDR3: TGCAGCGTCCGCGGGACAGGCGGCTCCTACGAGCAGTACTTC. Translating it yields CSVRGTGGSYEQYF.

The chain carries TRBV4-1 and TRBJ2-3; 7 nucleotides align to TRBD2. The CDR3 sequence is 21 residues long. The germline V gene encodes CDR1 MGHRA and CDR2 YSYEKL. V shed 3 bases and J 1 base; nucleotides not matched to a gene: 22. The CDR3 nucleotides are TGCGCCAGCAGCCATCCCGATGGTAGGGCCCCTGGGGGGGGGGGCACAGATACGCAGTATTTT. Protein sequence: CASSHPDGRAPGGGGTDTQYF.

The chain recombines TRBV21-1 with TRBJ1-1. TRBV21-1 is a listed pseudogene. CDR3 length: 13 residues. The CDR3 DNA follows: TGTGCCAGCAGCAAAGATGGGACTACTGAAGCTTTCTTT. It encodes CASSKDGTTEAFF.

This clonotype was observed a few times. The chain has TRBV7-9 and TRBJ1-1, with D possibly being TRBD1 (5 bases). The germline gives CDR1 SEHNR, CDR2 FQNEAQ (reference sequence). This CDR3 region has 14 residues. With 5 bases removed from V and 5 bases from J, the gap between germline ends came to 15 bases. CDR3: CASSKSQGRTEAFF. CDR3 DNA sequence: TGTGCCAGCAGCAAGAGCCAGGGCCGGACTGAAGCTTTCTTT.

This clonotype appeared a few times. The chain links TRBV6-2 or TRBV6-3 to TRBJ2-7, with D uncertain. This CDR3 has 14 residues. Germline V CDR1 and CDR2: MNHEY, SVGEGT. V shed 6 bases and J shed 0 bases, with 12 bases lying between them. DNA for the CDR3: TGTGCCAGCAGCATCGACGGATTCTCCTACGAGCAGTACTTC. Translated, it gives CASSIDGFSYEQYF.

The genes are TRBV20-1 and TRBJ1-6; a weak D match, TRBD1 (5 bases). Per the germline V gene, CDR1 is DFQATT and CDR2 is SNEGSKA (reference sequence). Trimming removed 1 base at V and 9 bases at J, with 10 bases between. The length of the CDR3 is 13 residues. CDR3 nucleotide sequence: TGCAGTGCTAGAGTGTCGGGGGTTTCACCCCTCCACTTT. This gives the protein CSARVSGVSPLHF.

This clonotype has just a few counts. This chain uses TRBV20-1 with TRBJ2-1, with 16 positions matching TRBD2. The J segment lost 5 bases and the V segment lost 5 bases, leaving 3 bases of the junction unmatched. Germline CDR1 and CDR2: DFQATT and SNEGSKA (reference sequence). This CDR3 comprises 15 residues. The CDR3 sequence: CSAGGLAGGHNEQFF. CDR3 bases: TGCAGTGCTGGGGGACTAGCGGGGGGGCACAATGAGCAGTTCTTC.

This clonotype was counted many times. This chain links TRBV5-1 with TRBJ2-1, with TRBD2 identical over 8 bases. The J segment lost 0 bases and the V segment lost 2 bases, leaving 1 base of the junction unmatched. Germline V gives CDR1 SGHRS, CDR2 YFSETQ. The CDR3 loop spans 15 amino acids. The CDR3 spells CASSLAGVSYNEQFF. CDR3 nucleotide sequence: TGCGCCAGCAGCTTAGCGGGGGTCTCCTACAATGAGCAGTTCTTC.

This chain links TRBV7-9 with TRBJ1-2, with 7 bases that match TRBD1. The CDR3 is 15 residues long. V lost 5 bases and J lost 4; bases outside the gene matches: 10. CDR1 SEHNR and CDR2 FQNEAQ come from the germline V gene (reference sequence). The CDR3 is CASSPFEGASYGYTF. The CDR3 coding sequence is TGTGCCAGCAGCCCCTTCGAGGGGGCCTCCTATGGCTACACCTTC.

The J gene is TRBJ2-7, the V gene TRBV5-6; D might be TRBD2 (6 bases). V was trimmed by 0 bases and J by 2 bases, leaving 18 bases between them. CDR1 and CDR2 from the germline V gene are SGHDT and YYEEEE. This CDR3 comprises 17 residues. The CDR3 sequence: CASSLGGTGLITYEQYF. The DNA of the CDR3 is TGTGCCAGCAGCTTGGGCGGGACCGGATTAATAACCTACGAGCAGTACTTC.

The chain links TRBV27 to TRBJ1-4; 7 nucleotides align to TRBD1. With 8 bases clipped from V and 0 bases from J, the junction kept 9 bases outside the gene matches. The CDR3 totals 16 residues. The germline V gene encodes CDR1 MNHEY and CDR2 SMNVEV (reference sequence). The CDR3 reads CASWRDRHATNEKLFF. The DNA for the CDR3 is TGTGCCAGCTGGCGGGACAGACACGCAACTAATGAAAAACTGTTTTTT. Full variable domain (remainder filled in from reference TRBV27 and TRBJ1-4): EAQVTQNPRYLITVTGKKLTVTCSQNMNHEYMSWYRQDPGLGLRQIYYSMNVEVTDKGDVPEGYKVSRKEKRNFPLILESPSPNQTSLYFCASWRDRHATNEKLFFGSGTQLSVL.

This sequence joins TRBV9 and TRBJ2-1; D perhaps matches TRBD2 (6 bases). V lost 0 bases to trimming and J lost 9 bases, with 22 bases between them. The CDR3 is 17 residues long. Germline-derived CDR1 and CDR2 are SGDLS and YYNGEE. This chain's CDR3 is CASSVAKTGVTFGEQFF. CDR3 coding DNA: TGTGCCAGCAGCGTAGCTAAGACGGGGGTGACTTTCGGTGAGCAGTTCTTC.

The CDR3 loop reads CASSHAGTGDYEQYV. The CDR3 DNA is TGCGCCAGCAGCCACGCCGGGACTGGGGACTACGAGCAGTACGTC. V gene TRBV4-1 combines with J gene TRBJ2-7; a possible D gene is TRBD2 (6 bases). V was clipped by 3 bases and J by 3 bases, with 15 bases between them. Germline CDR1 MGHRA, CDR2 YSYEKL. The CDR3 has 15 residues.

The rearrangement joins TRBV12-3 or TRBV12-4 to TRBJ2-7; a possible D gene is TRBD2 (6 bases). Trimming pared 5 bases from V and 2 bases from J, leaving 16 bases between. The CDR3 is made up of 15 amino acids. The CDR3 nucleotides read TGTGCCAGCAGTCCCCGGGACTTTCCCACCTACGAGCAGTACTTC. Its protein is CASSPRDFPTYEQYF.

This chain joins TRBV20-1 and TRBJ1-2; D may be TRBD1 (5 bases). Trimming removed 5 bases from V and 8 bases from J, with 12 bases in between. The CDR3 runs to 11 residues. Germline V gene sequence: CDR1 DFQATT, CDR2 SNEGSKA (reference sequence). CDR3 sequence: CSAGGWDGYTF. CDR3 DNA: TGCAGTGCTGGGGGGTGGGACGGCTACACCTTC.

The rearrangement links TRBV7-9 to TRBJ2-1; 11 positions match TRBD1. The V segment lost 4 bases and the J segment 5 bases; nucleotides outside the gene matches: 7. CDR1 and CDR2 from the germline V gene are SEHNR and FQNEAQ (reference sequence). The CDR3 loop spans 16 amino acids. The CDR3 region is CASSSRTGGSDNEQFF. The CDR3 nucleotides read TGTGCCAGCAGCTCTCGGACAGGGGGCAGCGACAATGAGCAGTTCTTC. Filled out from reference TRBV7-9 and TRBJ2-1, the complete variable domain reads DTGVSQNPRHKITKRGQNVTFRCDPISEHNRLYWYRQTLGQGPEFLTYFQNEAQLEKSRLLSDRFSAERPKGSFSTLEIQRTEQGDSAMYLCASSSRTGGSDNEQFFGPGTRLTVL.

This clonotype was recorded a few times. The genes are TRBV29-1 and TRBJ2-2; D call uncertain. Trimming took off 4 bases at V and 2 bases at J, with 5 bases between the two ends. Per the germline V gene, CDR1 is SQVTM and CDR2 is ANQGSEA. The CDR3 has 12 residues. The CDR3 is CSVVLNTGELFF. CDR3 coding DNA: TGCAGCGTTGTTCTAAACACCGGGGAGCTGTTTTTT.

The CDR3 DNA sequence: TGTGCTAGTGGTCCCCGGGGGGGTCCTCTCCAAGAGACCCAGTACTTC. Translation gives CASGPRGGPLQETQYF. The chain joins TRBV12-5 to TRBJ2-5; 8 bases line up with TRBD2. Germline assignment: CDR1 LGHNT and CDR2 FRNRAP. The CDR3 is 16 residues long. J gave up 1 base and V 5 bases, and 9 bases lay outside the gene matches.

This clonotype was found a few times. The chain employs TRBV7-9 and TRBJ1-1; D call uncertain. The V gene's germline CDR1 is SEHNR and CDR2 FQNEAQ (reference sequence). Trimming removed 4 bases at V and 2 bases at J, with 14 bases between. This CDR3 has 15 residues. This chain's CDR3 is CASSSRRAVNTEAFF. CDR3 coding DNA: TGTGCCAGCAGCTCGCGAAGGGCGGTAAACACTGAAGCTTTCTTT.

The sample holds a few counts of this clonotype. CDR3 in amino acids: CASSQRGPQETQYF. Here the CDR3 DNA reads TGTGCCAGCAGCCAACGCGGACCCCAAGAGACCCAGTACTTC. The chain is built from TRBV3-1 and TRBJ2-5, with no clear D. CDR1 and CDR2 (germline): LGHDT, YNNKEL (reference sequence). The CDR3 contains 14 residues. Deletions cut 2 bases from V and 1 base from J, with 8 bases between.

This rearrangement joins TRBV20-1 to TRBJ2-3, with D uncertain. V lost 1 base, J lost 3 bases, and 11 bases lay in between. CDR1 DFQATT and CDR2 SNEGSKA come from the germline V gene (reference sequence). The length of the CDR3 is 14 residues. The CDR3 region is CSARATEATDTQYF. In nucleotides, the CDR3 is TGCAGTGCTAGAGCTACAGAAGCTACAGATACGCAGTATTTT.

The chain joins TRBV9 to TRBJ1-2; D call uncertain. The germline V gene has CDR1 SGDLS and CDR2 YYNGEE. V lost 4 bases and J 4 bases, leaving 17 bases between the germline ends. This CDR3 is built from 15 residues. In DNA form, the CDR3 reads TGTGCCAGCAGCCCCCGGCAGTGTAAAGGCTATGGCTACACCTTC. Its protein product is CASSPRQCKGYGYTF.